The 8 T cell receptor beta chains in this list originate from one sample, sequenced in a study of cytomegalovirus exposure and HLA in healthy donors. Assay used: immunoSEQ multiplex PCR; TCRdb lists only in-frame clones, some missing. The table includes 80,000 or so clones, 90% to 95% detected once. The sequenced material came from PBMCs. These receptor sequences come from a woman aged 18-30 years in good health and CMV-seronegative.

This chain uses TRBV7-6 with TRBJ2-2; 9 bases are a match to TRBD2. The V gene end was trimmed by 2 bases and the J gene end by 4 bases; junction bases not matched to a gene: 8. The CDR3 loop spans 17 amino acids. Germline V gene lookup returns CDR1 SGHVS and CDR2 FNYEAQ. CDR3 in DNA: TGTGCCAGCAGCTTATCGTCGGGCGGGGGGGTCACCGGGGAGCTGTTTTTT. This codes for CASSLSSGGGVTGELFF.

The rearrangement joins TRBV4-3 to TRBJ1-1; D not certain. Germline CDR1 reads LGHNA; CDR2 reads YSLEER. The CDR3 is 16 residues long. V was clipped by 6 bases and J by 3 bases, with 20 bases between them. CDR3: CASSLKVGREDTEAFF. The CDR3 nucleotides are TGCGCCAGCAGTCTCAAAGTGGGGAGGGAAGACACTGAAGCTTTCTTT.

The chain joins TRBV4-3 to TRBJ2-7, with TRBD2 identical over 8 bases. J gave up 0 bases and V 3 bases, and 4 bases lay outside the gene matches. Germline V CDR1 and CDR2: LGHNA, YSLEER. The CDR3 is 15 amino acids. The CDR3 spells CASSQRSGSSYEQYF. Here the CDR3 DNA reads TGCGCCAGCAGCCAGAGGAGCGGGAGCTCCTACGAGCAGTACTTC.

V is TRBV4-1 and J is TRBJ1-2; D possibly corresponds to TRBD1 (5 bases). The germline V gene encodes CDR1 MGHRA and CDR2 YSYEKL. CDR3 length equals 14 residues. Trimming stripped 0 bases from V and 5 bases from J, with 10 bases between. CDR3 in DNA: TGCGCCAGCAGCCAAGATCATCAGGGTTATGGCTACACCTTC. Its protein product is CASSQDHQGYGYTF.

This chain links TRBV4-1 with TRBJ2-7; 9 nucleotides agree with TRBD2. V lost 4 bases to trimming and J lost 5 bases; unmatched junction nucleotides: 6. The CDR3 spans 14 residues. The germline V gene has CDR1 MGHRA and CDR2 YSYEKL. The CDR3 nucleotides are TGCGCCAGCAGCCCGGAGCGGGGGGCCCACGAGCAGTACTTC. Its protein product is CASSPERGAHEQYF.

CDR3 residues: CASSLHRSGTGVGNQPQHF. CDR3 DNA sequence: TGTGCCAGCAGCTTACATCGCTCCGGGACAGGGGTCGGCAATCAGCCCCAGCATTTT. V is TRBV7-2 and J is TRBJ1-5; 10 positions match TRBD1. The CDR3 has 19 amino acids. Germline V gene sequence: CDR1 SGHTA, CDR2 FQGNSA. V was clipped by 2 bases and J by 2 bases; unmatched bases: 12.

In this sample, this clone turned up once. This chain joins TRBV9 and TRBJ2-7; the D is unclear. In germline, CDR1 is SGDLS, CDR2 YYNGEE. CDR3 length: 13 amino acids. The ends were cut back, 2 bases at V and 0 bases at J, with 6 bases in the middle. The CDR3 here is CASSVASSYEQYF. The CDR3 nucleotides read TGTGCCAGCAGCGTGGCCAGCTCCTACGAGCAGTACTTC.

The chain has TRBV5-6 and TRBJ1-6, with a weak D call TRBD1 (6 bases). Germline V CDR1 and CDR2: SGHDT, YYEEEE. V lost 4 bases and J 8 bases, leaving 19 bases between the germline ends. The CDR3 has 16 amino acids. CDR3 sequence reads: CASSQRGGRAHSPLHF. The CDR3 coding sequence is TGTGCCAGCAGCCAGCGCGGGGGCAGGGCGCATTCACCCCTCCACTTT.